This T cell receptor beta chain was found in a study of CD8 T cells in Susac syndrome. Random-hexamer reverse transcription was applied to roughly 0.5 to 1 ug RNA. An immunoSEQ multiplex PCR generated amplified TCR beta CDR3 products spanning 54 Vbeta and 13 Jbeta. MiXCR, run by TCRdb on the immunoSEQ multiplex PCR reads, gives a single entry per CDR3 protein. There are approximately 100,000 distinct CDR3 sequences in the sample; just under 95% occur only once, and about 0.12% lies in the top ten. Sequencing of TCR beta was undertaken in CD8+ and CD4+ T cells derived from blood. Healthy donors served as age- and sex-matched controls. Negative isolation yielded CD4+ and CD8+ T cells, and FACS enriched TEMRA cells. Germline CDR1 reads GTSNPN; CDR2 reads SVGIG (reference sequence). The CDR3 runs to 14 residues. Trimming removed 5 bases from V and 4 bases from J, with 15 bases in between.

V gene TRBV30 combines with J gene TRBJ2-1; a possible D gene is TRBD2 (5 bases). What was sequenced was CD8+ T cells from PBMCs. The TCR comes from a human donor in good health. In DNA form, the CDR3 reads TGTGCCTGGTTATCGGAGGACGCTTACAATGAGCAGTTCTTC. Protein: CAWLSEDAYNEQFF.